Below are 10 T cell receptor beta chains sequenced from a single sample in a study of blood T cells in healthy people across ages. Through a sample-barcoded 5' primer and a J-beta primer mix, a second PCR was run for roughly 6 to 12 cycles. TCRdb analysed the 5' RACE reads with MiXCR anew, one entry per CDR3 protein. This table has 1.5 million or so distinct CDR3 sequences, approximately 42% appearing once. The sequenced material came from blood. These receptors were obtained from a woman younger than 30 in good health.

This chain links TRBV27 with TRBJ2-3, with unresolved D. Germline CDR1 MNHEY, CDR2 SMNVEV (reference sequence). The V gene lost 6 bases and the J gene lost 1 base, with 17 bases spanning the gap. The CDR3 runs to 16 residues. CDR3 DNA: TGTGCCAGCAGCGGCATTATGTATGGGGGCACAGATACGCAGTATTTT. It encodes CASSGIMYGGTDTQYF.

This clonotype was found a few times. J is TRBJ1-6 and V is TRBV3-1, with D unclear. This CDR3 has 14 residues. Germline assignment: CDR1 LGHDT and CDR2 YNNKEL (reference sequence). V lost 0 bases to trimming and J lost 7 bases, with 7 bases between them. This CDR3 is CASSQDWGNSPLHF. Written as DNA, the CDR3 is TGTGCCAGCAGCCAAGATTGGGGAAATTCACCCCTCCACTTT.

This rearrangement joins TRBV7-9 to TRBJ2-7; 7 bases line up with TRBD1. Germline V CDR1 and CDR2: SEHNR, FQNEAQ (reference sequence). The CDR3 loop spans 15 amino acids. Losses at the gene ends were 2 bases for V and 4 bases for J; bases not matched to a gene: 8. The CDR3 nucleotides are TGTGCCAGCAGCTTAACCGCCGGGACAGCATACGAGCAGTACTTC. Translating gives CASSLTAGTAYEQYF.

This clonotype was counted only a few times. The V gene is TRBV20-1, the J gene TRBJ2-7; 7 nucleotides match TRBD1. The CDR3 is 16 amino acids. Germline CDR1 DFQATT, CDR2 SNEGSKA (reference sequence). V lost 0 bases to trimming and J lost 5 bases; unmatched junction nucleotides: 13. This chain's CDR3 is CSARDSGKGARHEQYF. The DNA of the CDR3 is TGCAGTGCTAGAGATTCGGGTAAGGGGGCTCGCCACGAGCAGTACTTC.

Only a few counts were recorded for this clonotype. The V gene is TRBV6-2 or TRBV6-3, the J gene TRBJ2-1; no reliable D call. V was cut by 5 bases and J by 5 bases, with 7 bases left in between. Germline V gene data show CDR1 as MNHEY and CDR2 as SVGEGT. The CDR3 runs 12 residues. CDR3 loop: CASSPVHNEQFF. CDR3 nucleotide sequence: TGTGCCAGCAGTCCCGTTCACAATGAGCAGTTCTTC.

The V call is TRBV29-1, the J call TRBJ2-5, with TRBD1 identical over 8 bases. The V gene's germline CDR1 is SQVTM and CDR2 ANQGSEA. Trimming took 7 bases from V and 11 from J; bases not matched to a gene: 18. The CDR3 contains 14 residues. The DNA of the CDR3 is TGCAGCGGGGGGAGTCCAGGGGGCAGGAATGAGCAGTACTTC. Amino acid sequence: CSGGSPGGRNEQYF.

This clonotype was counted between two and nine times. This chain links TRBV7-2 with TRBJ2-4, with 7 bases lining up with TRBD2. The DNA end is a closer match to TRBJ2-5, so the J assignment may be wrong. This CDR3 contains 15 residues. Germline assignment: CDR1 SGHTA and CDR2 FQGNSA. The CDR3 DNA reads TGTGCCAGCAGCCTGGGTAGCGGGCTAAGAGAGACCCAGTACTTC. Protein sequence: CASSLGSGLRETQYF.

In its sample, this clonotype was seen many times. J is TRBJ1-2 and V is TRBV4-1; the match to TRBD1 covers 8 bases. J was trimmed by 5 bases and V by 3 bases; bases with no gene match: 8. Germline V gene data show CDR1 as MGHRA and CDR2 as YSYEKL. The CDR3 covers 15 residues. DNA of the CDR3: TGCGCCAGCAGCCACGGACAGGGCGTTCGGTATGGCTACACCTTC. This sequence encodes CASSHGQGVRYGYTF.

The chain combines TRBV4-1 with TRBJ2-5; 8 bases map to TRBD2. Germline V lookup: CDR1 MGHRA, CDR2 YSYEKL. V trimming: 0 bases; J trimming: 11 bases; junction bases outside the gene matches: 17. The CDR3 totals 17 residues. The CDR3 DNA follows: TGCGCCAGCAGCCAAGATTCCCGAGCGGGGGCCTACAATGAGCAGTACTTC. Its protein is CASSQDSRAGAYNEQYF.

Many counts were recorded for this clonotype. J is TRBJ2-7 and V is TRBV9; D is perhaps TRBD1 or TRBD2 (5 bases each). The ends were cut back, 0 bases at V and 0 bases at J, with 7 bases in the middle. This CDR3 is 14 amino acids long. Germline V gene sequence: CDR1 SGDLS, CDR2 YYNGEE. The CDR3 bases are TGTGCCAGCAGCGTAGGAGGGGACTCCTACGAGCAGTACTTC. This gives the protein CASSVGGDSYEQYF.